The sample holds a few counts of the clone carrying this T cell receptor beta chain. Time point described: patch test 1, 2 weeks after DPC sensitization. Treatment here: therapeutic diphenylcyclopropenone sensitization with weekly scalp DPC. These data come from a study of human T cells and chemical hapten exposure. Each CDR3 protein is one row after TCRdb ran MiXCR on the RACE reads. Of tens of thousands of distinct CDR3 sequences in the sample, 10% to 15% were seen once. Trimming cost V 0 bases and J 5 bases, with 10 bases left between them. The CDR3 consists of 14 residues. Germline CDR1 MGHRA, CDR2 YSYEKL.

The source material was whole blood, sampled in connection with sensitization to the hapten diphenylcyclopropenone (DPC). The chain employs TRBV4-1 and TRBJ2-5; no clear D. The receptor's source is a woman aged 60-75 years with alopecia areata. Some clones in this sample may be carry-over from other donors' samples. The CDR3 is CASSQDTLRETQYF. CDR3 sequence (DNA): TGCGCCAGCAGCCAAGACACACTCCGGGAGACCCAGTACTTC.